This note documents a single TCR beta chain sequence. The antigen is not known. The data were produced by immunoSEQ multiplex PCR, yet TCRdb's version contains in-frame clones alone and is incomplete. The table records around 56,000 clones, about 81% of them present only once. This entry belongs to a study of a mutant IDH1 vaccine in newly diagnosed glioma. This sample's time point: week 23, last vaccination. A 20-mer mutant IDH1 peptide at 300 ug was injected subcutaneously with topical imiquimod. The material sequenced was PBMCs, taken from a glioma patient whose treatment included an IDH1 peptide vaccine. The sequence was obtained from a woman between 40 and 55 years old with glioma. Some clones in this sample may be carry-over from other donors' samples.

The CDR3 sequence is CASSDSGTRIHEQFF. CDR3 DNA: TGTGCCAGCAGTGACTCCGGGACTAGGATCCATGAGCAGTTCTTC. V is TRBV6-1 and J is TRBJ2-1; 8 nucleotides agree with TRBD2. Germline values: CDR1 MNHNS, CDR2 SASEGT. With V trimmed by 3 bases and J by 8 bases, 9 bases remained unmatched. The CDR3 spans 15 residues.